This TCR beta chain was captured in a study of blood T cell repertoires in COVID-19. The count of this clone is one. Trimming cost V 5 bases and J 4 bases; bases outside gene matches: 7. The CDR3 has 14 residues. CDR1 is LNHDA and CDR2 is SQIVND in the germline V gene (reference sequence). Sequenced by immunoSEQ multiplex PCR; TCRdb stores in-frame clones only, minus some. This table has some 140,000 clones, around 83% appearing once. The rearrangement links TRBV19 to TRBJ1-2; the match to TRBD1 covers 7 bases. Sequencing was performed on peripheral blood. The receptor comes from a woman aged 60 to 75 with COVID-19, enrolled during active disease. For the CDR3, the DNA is TGTGCCAGTAGTGAGTCGAGGGGGCCCTATGGCTACACCTTC. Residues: CASSESRGPYGYTF.